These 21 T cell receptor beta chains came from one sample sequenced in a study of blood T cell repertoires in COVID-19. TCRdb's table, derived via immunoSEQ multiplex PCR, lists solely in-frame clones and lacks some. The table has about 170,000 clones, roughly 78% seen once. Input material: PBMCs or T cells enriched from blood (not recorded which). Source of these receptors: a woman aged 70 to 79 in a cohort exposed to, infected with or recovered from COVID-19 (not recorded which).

This CDR3 is CASSQDINYGYTF. The CDR3 nucleotides are TGTGCCAGCAGCCAGGACATTAACTATGGCTACACCTTC. This chain links TRBV11-2 with TRBJ1-2; tentative D call: TRBD1 (5 bases). The CDR3 loop spans 13 amino acids. Trimming stripped 5 bases from V and 1 base from J, with 8 bases between. The germline V gene has CDR1 SGHAT and CDR2 FQNNGV.

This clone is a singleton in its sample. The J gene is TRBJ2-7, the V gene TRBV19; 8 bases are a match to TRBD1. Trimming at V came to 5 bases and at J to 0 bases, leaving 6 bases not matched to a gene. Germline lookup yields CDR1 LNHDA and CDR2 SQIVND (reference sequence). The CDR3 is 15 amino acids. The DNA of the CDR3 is TGTGCCAGTAGTCATACCGGGACAGGCTCCTACGAGCAGTACTTC. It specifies CASSHTGTGSYEQYF.

CDR3 DNA sequence: TGTGCCAGCAGCCCCGTCGAGCGCTATAACTATGGCTACACCTTC. It is translated as CASSPVERYNYGYTF. V usage is TRBV28 and J usage is TRBJ1-2, with D hard to call. Germline CDR1 and CDR2: MDHEN and SYDVKM. CDR3 length equals 15 residues. The ends were cut back, 6 bases at V and 1 base at J, with 15 bases in the middle.

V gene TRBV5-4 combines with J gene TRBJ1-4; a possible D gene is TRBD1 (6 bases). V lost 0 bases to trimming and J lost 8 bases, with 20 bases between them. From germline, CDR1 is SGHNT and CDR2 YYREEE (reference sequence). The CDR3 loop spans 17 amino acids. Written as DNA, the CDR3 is TGTGCCAGCAGCTTGGAACAGGGTAATGGGTATCAGGAAAAACTGTTTTTT. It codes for CASSLEQGNGYQEKLFF. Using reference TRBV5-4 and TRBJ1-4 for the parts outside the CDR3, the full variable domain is ETGVTQSPTHLIKTRGQQVTLRCSSQSGHNTVSWYQQALGQGPQFIFQYYREEENGRGNFPPRFSGLQFPNYSSELNVNALELDDSALYLCASSLEQGNGYQEKLFFGSGTQLSVL.

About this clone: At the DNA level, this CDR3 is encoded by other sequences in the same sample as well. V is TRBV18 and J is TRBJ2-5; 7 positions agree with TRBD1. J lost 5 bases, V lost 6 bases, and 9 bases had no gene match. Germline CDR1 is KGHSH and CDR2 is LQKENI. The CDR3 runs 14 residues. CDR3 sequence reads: CASSPGQGVETQYF. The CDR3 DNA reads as TGTGCCAGCTCCCCGGGCCAGGGGGTTGAGACCCAGTACTTC.

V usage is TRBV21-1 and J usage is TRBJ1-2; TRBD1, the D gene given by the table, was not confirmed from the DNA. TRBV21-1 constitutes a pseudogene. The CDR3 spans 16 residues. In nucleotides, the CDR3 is TGTGCCAGCAGCAAGGCCTTCGGACAGGCTAACTATGGCTACACCTTC. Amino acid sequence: CASSKAFGQANYGYTF.

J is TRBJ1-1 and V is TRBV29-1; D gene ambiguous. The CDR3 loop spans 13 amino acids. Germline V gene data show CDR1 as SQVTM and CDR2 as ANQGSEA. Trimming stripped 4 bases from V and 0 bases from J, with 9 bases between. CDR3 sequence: CSVVREMNTEAFF. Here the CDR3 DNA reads TGCAGCGTTGTGCGGGAGATGAACACTGAAGCTTTCTTT.

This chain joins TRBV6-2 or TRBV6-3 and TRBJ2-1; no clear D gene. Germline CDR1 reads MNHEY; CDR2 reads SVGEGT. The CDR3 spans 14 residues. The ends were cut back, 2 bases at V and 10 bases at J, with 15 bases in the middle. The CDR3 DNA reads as TGTGCCAGCAGTTACGGCTTCAGCGACGTAGAGCAGTTCTTC. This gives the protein CASSYGFSDVEQFF.

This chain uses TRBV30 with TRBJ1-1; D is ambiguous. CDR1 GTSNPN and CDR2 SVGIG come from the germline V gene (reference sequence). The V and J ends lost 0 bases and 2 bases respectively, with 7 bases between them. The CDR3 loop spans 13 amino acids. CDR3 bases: TGTGCCTGGAGTGTCCGACATAACACTGAAGCTTTCTTT. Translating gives CAWSVRHNTEAFF.

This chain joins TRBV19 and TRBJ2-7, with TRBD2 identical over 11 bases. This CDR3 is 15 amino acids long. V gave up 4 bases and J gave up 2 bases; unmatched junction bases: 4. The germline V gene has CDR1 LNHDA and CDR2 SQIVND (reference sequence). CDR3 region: CASSKLAGGTYEQYF. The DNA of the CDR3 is TGTGCCAGTAGTAAGCTAGCGGGAGGTACCTACGAGCAGTACTTC.

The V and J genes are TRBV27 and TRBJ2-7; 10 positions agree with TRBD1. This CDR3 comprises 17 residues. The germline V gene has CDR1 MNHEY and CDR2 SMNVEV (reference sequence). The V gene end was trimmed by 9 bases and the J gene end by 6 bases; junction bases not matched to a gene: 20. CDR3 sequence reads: CASRPWTGGTSHSEQYF. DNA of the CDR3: TGTGCCAGTCGACCTTGGACAGGGGGGACTAGTCACTCCGAGCAGTACTTC.

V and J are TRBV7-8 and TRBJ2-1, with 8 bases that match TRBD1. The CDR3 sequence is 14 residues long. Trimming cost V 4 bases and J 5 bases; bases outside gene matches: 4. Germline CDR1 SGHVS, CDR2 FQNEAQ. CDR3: CASSSRDRHNEQFF. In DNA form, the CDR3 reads TGTGCCAGCAGCTCCCGGGACAGGCACAATGAGCAGTTCTTC.

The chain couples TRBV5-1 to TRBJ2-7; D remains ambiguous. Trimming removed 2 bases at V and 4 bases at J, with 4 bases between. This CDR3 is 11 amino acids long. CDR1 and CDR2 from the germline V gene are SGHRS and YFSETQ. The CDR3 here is CASSFNYEQYF. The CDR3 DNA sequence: TGCGCCAGCAGCTTCAATTACGAGCAGTACTTC.

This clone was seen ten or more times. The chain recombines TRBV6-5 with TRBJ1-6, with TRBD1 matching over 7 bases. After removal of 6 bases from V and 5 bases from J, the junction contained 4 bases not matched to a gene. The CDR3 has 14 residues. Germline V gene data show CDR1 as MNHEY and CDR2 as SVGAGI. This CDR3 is CASRRQGHNSPLHF. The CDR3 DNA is TGTGCCAGCAGACGACAGGGTCATAATTCACCCCTCCACTTT.

The CDR3 DNA sequence: TGTGCCAGTAGCACGGGGAGGGGGTTGAACACTGAAGCTTTCTTT. Residues: CASSTGRGLNTEAFF. V and J are TRBV19 and TRBJ1-1; D may be TRBD1 (6 bases). This CDR3 has 15 amino acids. V shed 6 bases and J shed 0 bases, with 14 bases lying between them. Germline V gives CDR1 LNHDA, CDR2 SQIVND (reference sequence).

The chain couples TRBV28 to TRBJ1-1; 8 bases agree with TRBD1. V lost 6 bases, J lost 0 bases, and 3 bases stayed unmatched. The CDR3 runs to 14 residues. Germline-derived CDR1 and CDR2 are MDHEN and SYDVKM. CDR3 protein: CASSRTGLNTEAFF. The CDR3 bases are TGTGCCAGCAGCAGGACAGGGCTGAACACTGAAGCTTTCTTT.

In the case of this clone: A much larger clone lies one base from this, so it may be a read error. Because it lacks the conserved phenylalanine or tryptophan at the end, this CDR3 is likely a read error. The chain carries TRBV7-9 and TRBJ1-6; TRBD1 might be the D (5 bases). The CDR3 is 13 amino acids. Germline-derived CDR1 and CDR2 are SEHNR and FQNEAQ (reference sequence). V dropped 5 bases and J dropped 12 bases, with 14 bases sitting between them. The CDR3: CASSRGTGGPLHL. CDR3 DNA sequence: TGTGCCAGCAGCCGTGGGACTGGGGGACCCCTCCACTTG.

In DNA form, the CDR3 reads TGTGCCAGCAGCTTATATGAGGCTGTGTCTTATGGCTACACCTTC. Its protein product is CASSLYEAVSYGYTF. J is TRBJ1-2 and V is TRBV7-2; D is undetermined. Per germline, CDR1 SGHTA and CDR2 FQGNSA. The CDR3 is 15 residues long. Trimming removed 2 bases from V and 5 bases from J, with 15 bases in between.

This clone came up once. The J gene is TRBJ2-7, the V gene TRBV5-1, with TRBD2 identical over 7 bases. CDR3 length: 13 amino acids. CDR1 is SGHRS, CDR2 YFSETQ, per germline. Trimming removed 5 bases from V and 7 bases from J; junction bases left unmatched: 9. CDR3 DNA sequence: TGCGCCAGCAGTGGGGCGGCGGGAGCAGAGCAGTACTTC. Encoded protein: CASSGAAGAEQYF.

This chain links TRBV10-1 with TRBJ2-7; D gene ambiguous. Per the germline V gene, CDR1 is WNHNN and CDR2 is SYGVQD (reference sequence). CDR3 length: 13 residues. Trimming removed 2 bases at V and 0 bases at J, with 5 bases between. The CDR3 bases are TGCGCCAGCAGTGAGCCGGTCTCCTACGAGCAGTACTTC. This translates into CASSEPVSYEQYF.

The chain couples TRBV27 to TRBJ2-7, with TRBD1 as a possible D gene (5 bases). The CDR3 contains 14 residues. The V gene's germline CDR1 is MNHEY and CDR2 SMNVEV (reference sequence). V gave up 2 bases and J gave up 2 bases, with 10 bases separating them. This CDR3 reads CASSLGQGPYEQYF. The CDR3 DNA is TGTGCCAGCAGTTTAGGGCAGGGTCCCTACGAGCAGTACTTC.